These 8 T cell receptor beta chains originate from one sample sequenced in a study of blood T cell repertoires in COVID-19. Sequencing used immunoSEQ multiplex PCR; TCRdb keeps in-frame clones, though not all of them. Altogether under 65,000 clones are present, 90% being singletons, with the ten largest covering 15% to 20%. The sample comprised peripheral blood. The origin of the receptors is a man older than 75 with acute or convalescent COVID-19.

The rearrangement links TRBV4-2 to TRBJ1-2; no firm D call. The V and J ends lost 0 bases and 1 base respectively, with 18 bases between them. The germline gives CDR1 LGHNA, CDR2 YNFKEQ. The CDR3 is 18 amino acids. This CDR3 reads CASSQEVNSWIGNYGYTF. The CDR3 DNA reads TGTGCCAGCAGCCAAGAGGTTAACAGCTGGATAGGTAACTATGGCTACACCTTC.

The sample holds one count of this clone. V and J are TRBV5-8 and TRBJ1-6; D uncertain. V lost 1 base, J lost 7 bases, and 9 bases lay in between. The CDR3 is 14 amino acids. CDR1 is SGHTS, CDR2 YDEGEE, per germline. The CDR3 region is CASSLLGRNSPLHF. DNA for the CDR3: TGTGCCAGCAGCTTGTTGGGGAGGAATTCACCCCTCCACTTT. Drawing the rest from reference TRBV5-8 and TRBJ1-6, the complete variable domain is EAGVTQSPTHLIKTRGQQATLRCSPISGHTSVYWYQQALGLGLQFLLWYDEGEERNRGNFPPRFSGRQFPNYSSELNVNALELEDSALYLCASSLLGRNSPLHFGNGTRLTVT.

The rearrangement links TRBV14 to TRBJ2-7; D gene unclear. Trimming stripped 3 bases from V and 4 bases from J, with 19 bases between. The CDR3 totals 16 residues. Germline CDR1 and CDR2: SGHDN and FVKESK. The CDR3 nucleotides are TGTGCCAGCAGCCACAGAATGGCTCAGTTCTCTTACGAGCAGTACTTC. Translation gives CASSHRMAQFSYEQYF.

The gene calls are TRBV7-6 and TRBJ2-2; 10 nucleotides match TRBD2. The CDR3 is 16 amino acids. The germline V gene has CDR1 SGHVS and CDR2 FNYEAQ. After removal of 1 base from V and 4 bases from J, the junction contained 3 bases not matched to a gene. DNA of the CDR3: TGTGCCAGCAGCTTAGGTAGCGGGGGGTCCACCGGGGAGCTGTTTTTT. This gives the protein CASSLGSGGSTGELFF.

The gene calls are TRBV6-2 or TRBV6-3 and TRBJ1-6; D not certain. Trimming left V 2 bases short and J 2 bases short, with 4 bases between. This CDR3 is built from 14 residues. CDR1 MNHEY and CDR2 SVGEGT come from the germline V gene. The CDR3 DNA sequence: TGTGCCAGCAGTTACCAGGCCTATAATTCACCCCTCCACTTT. Amino acid sequence: CASSYQAYNSPLHF.

Here the CDR3 DNA reads TGCGCCAGCAGTTCCGGGGAGGTCAACTATGGCTACACCTTC. Its protein product is CASSSGEVNYGYTF. The chain uses TRBV5-1 and TRBJ1-2; D call uncertain. V gave up 5 bases and J gave up 2 bases, with 13 bases separating them. Germline loops: CDR1 SGHRS, CDR2 YFSETQ. This CDR3 is built from 14 residues.

The chain links TRBV2 to TRBJ1-5; tentatively, D is TRBD1 (5 bases). The V gene's germline CDR1 is SNHLY and CDR2 FYNNEI. Trimming took 8 bases from V and 6 from J, leaving 17 bases between them. The CDR3 is 14 amino acids. CDR3 DNA sequence: TGTGCCAGCGGCTCTGGCGGGGGAGTTCAGCCCCAGCATTTT. Protein product: CASGSGGGVQPQHF.

The rearrangement joins TRBV5-1 to TRBJ2-2; 9 bases line up with TRBD1. In germline, CDR1 is SGHRS, CDR2 YFSETQ. This CDR3 contains 16 residues. V lost 2 bases and J lost 1; bases outside the gene matches: 3. This CDR3 reads CASSLTGGQNTGELFF. DNA for the CDR3: TGCGCCAGCAGCTTAACAGGGGGCCAGAACACCGGGGAGCTGTTTTTT.